The clone carrying this T cell receptor (beta chain) was recorded many times. The entry originates in a study of human T cells and chemical hapten exposure. Study in general: All through the approximately 26-week study, the scalp of each patient received diphenylcyclopropenone doses weekly.

The V gene's germline CDR1 is PRHDT and CDR2 FYEKMQ (reference sequence). CDR3 length equals 14 residues. With V trimmed by 3 bases and J by 2 bases, 4 bases remained unmatched. TCRdb called the RACE reads again in MiXCR, with one record for every CDR3 protein. The sample includes 35,000 or so distinct CDR3 sequences, about 9.3% of them seen just once. The time point was: pre-sensitization, week 0. The treatment was: therapeutic diphenylcyclopropenone sensitization with weekly scalp DPC. Total RNA was isolated from whole blood that had not been fractionated. Sequencing used whole blood, obtained in connection with sensitization to the hapten diphenylcyclopropenone (DPC). The chain links TRBV13 to TRBJ2-7; 7 nucleotides line up with TRBD2. This clonotype was sampled from a man in his forties or fifties with alopecia areata. Some clones in this sample may be carry-over from other donors' samples. The CDR3 region has the DNA TGTGCCAGCAGCTTCTCGGGGGGAACCTACGAGCAGTACTTC. Translated, it gives CASSFSGGTYEQYF. The entire variable domain, with the rest obtained from reference TRBV13 and TRBJ2-7, is as follows: AAGVIQSPRHLIKEKRETATLKCYPIPRHDTVYWYQQGPGQDPQFLISFYEKMQSDKGSIPDRFSAQQFSDYHSELNMSSLELGDSALYFCASSFSGGTYEQYFGPGTRLTVT.